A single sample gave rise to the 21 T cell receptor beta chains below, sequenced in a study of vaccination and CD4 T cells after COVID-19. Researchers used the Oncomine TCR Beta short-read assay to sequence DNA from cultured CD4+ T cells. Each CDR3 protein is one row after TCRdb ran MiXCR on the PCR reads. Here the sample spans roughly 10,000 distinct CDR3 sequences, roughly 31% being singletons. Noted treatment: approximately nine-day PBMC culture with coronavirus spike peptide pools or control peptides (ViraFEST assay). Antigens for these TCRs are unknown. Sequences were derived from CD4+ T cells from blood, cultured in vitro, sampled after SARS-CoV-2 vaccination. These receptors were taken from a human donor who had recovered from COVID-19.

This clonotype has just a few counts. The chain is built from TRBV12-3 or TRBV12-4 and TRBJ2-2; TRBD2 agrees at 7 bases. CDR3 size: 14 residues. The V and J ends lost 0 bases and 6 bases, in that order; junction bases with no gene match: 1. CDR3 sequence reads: CASSLAGGPGELFF. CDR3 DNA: TGTGCCAGCAGTTTAGCGGGAGGGCCCGGGGAGCTGTTTTTT.

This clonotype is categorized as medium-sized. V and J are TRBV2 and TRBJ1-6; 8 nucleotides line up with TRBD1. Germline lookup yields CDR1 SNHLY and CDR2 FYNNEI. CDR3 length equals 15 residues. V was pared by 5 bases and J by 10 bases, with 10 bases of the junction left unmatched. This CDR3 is CASSTGTGQGSPLHF. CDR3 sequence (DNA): TGTGCCAGCAGTACAGGGACAGGCCAGGGCTCACCCCTCCACTTT.

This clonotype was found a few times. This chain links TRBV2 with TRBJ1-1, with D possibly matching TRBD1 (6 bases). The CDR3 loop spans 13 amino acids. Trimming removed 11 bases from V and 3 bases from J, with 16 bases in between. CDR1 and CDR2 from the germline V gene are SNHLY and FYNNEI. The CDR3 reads CARGGGRYTEAFF. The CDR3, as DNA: TGTGCCCGAGGAGGGGGAAGGTACACTGAAGCTTTCTTT. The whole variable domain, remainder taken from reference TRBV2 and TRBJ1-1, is EPEVTQTPSHQVTQMGQEVILRCVPISNHLYFYWYRQILGQKVEFLVSFYNNEISEKSEIFDDQFSVERPDGSNFTLKIRSTKLEDSAMYFCARGGGRYTEAFFGQGTRLTVV.

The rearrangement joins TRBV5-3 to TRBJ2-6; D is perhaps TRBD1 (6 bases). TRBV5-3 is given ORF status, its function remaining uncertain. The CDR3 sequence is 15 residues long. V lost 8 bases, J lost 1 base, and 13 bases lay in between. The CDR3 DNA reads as TGTGCCAGCAGCGTACAGGGATCTGGGGCCAACGTCCTGACTTTC. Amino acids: CASSVQGSGANVLTF.

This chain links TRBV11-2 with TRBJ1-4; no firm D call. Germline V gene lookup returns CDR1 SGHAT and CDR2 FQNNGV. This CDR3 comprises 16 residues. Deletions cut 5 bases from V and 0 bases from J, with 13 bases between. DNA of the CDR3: TGTGCCAGCAGCCCACGGCGGACTTCAACTAATGAAAAACTGTTTTTT. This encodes CASSPRRTSTNEKLFF.

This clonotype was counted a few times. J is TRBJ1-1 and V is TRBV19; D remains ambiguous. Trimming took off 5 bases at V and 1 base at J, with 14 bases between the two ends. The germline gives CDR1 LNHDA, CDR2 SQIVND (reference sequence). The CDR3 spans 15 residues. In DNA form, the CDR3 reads TGTGCCAGTAGTCCGCCGGGAATCCCGAACACTGAAGCTTTCTTT. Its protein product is CASSPPGIPNTEAFF.

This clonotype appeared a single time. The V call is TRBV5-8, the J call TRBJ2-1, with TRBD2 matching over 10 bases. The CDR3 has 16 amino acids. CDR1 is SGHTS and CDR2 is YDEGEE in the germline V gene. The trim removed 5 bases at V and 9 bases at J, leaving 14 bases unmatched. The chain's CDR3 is CASRPQGLAITGEQFF. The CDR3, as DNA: TGTGCCAGCAGACCCCAGGGACTAGCGATAACGGGTGAGCAGTTCTTC. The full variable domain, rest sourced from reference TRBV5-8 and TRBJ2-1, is EAGVTQSPTHLIKTRGQQATLRCSPISGHTSVYWYQQALGLGLQFLLWYDEGEERNRGNFPPRFSGRQFPNYSSELNVNALELEDSALYLCASRPQGLAITGEQFFGPGTRLTVL.

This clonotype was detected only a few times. The CDR3: CASRSPSNIIEAFF. The CDR3 DNA follows: TGTGCCAGCAGGAGCCCCAGCAATATTATCGAAGCTTTCTTT. The V call is TRBV12-3 or TRBV12-4, the J call TRBJ1-1; D is ambiguous. V lost 6 bases to trimming and J lost 8 bases, with 19 bases between them. The CDR3 length is 14 residues.

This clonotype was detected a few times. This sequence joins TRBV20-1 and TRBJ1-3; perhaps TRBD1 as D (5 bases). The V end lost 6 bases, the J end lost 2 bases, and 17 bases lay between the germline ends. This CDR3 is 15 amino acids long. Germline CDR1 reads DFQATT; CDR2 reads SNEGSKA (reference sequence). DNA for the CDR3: TGCAGTGCCCCCCGGCGCAGGGATACTGGAAACACCATATATTTT. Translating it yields CSAPRRRDTGNTIYF.

The CDR3 reads CASSIGGTSNSPLHF. The CDR3 nucleotides read TGTGCCAGTAGTATCGGCGGGACATCTAATTCACCCCTCCACTTT. The gene calls are TRBV19 and TRBJ1-6, with TRBD1 as a possible D gene (6 bases). Germline values: CDR1 LNHDA, CDR2 SQIVND (reference sequence). The CDR3 contains 15 residues. V gave up 3 bases and J gave up 6 bases, with 12 bases separating them. The whole variable domain, filled in from reference TRBV19 and TRBJ1-6, reads DGGITQSPKYLFRKEGQNVTLSCEQNLNHDAMYWYRQDPGQGLRLIYYSQIVNDFQKGDIAEGYSVSREKKESFPLTVTSAQKNPTAFYLCASSIGGTSNSPLHFGNGTRLTVT.

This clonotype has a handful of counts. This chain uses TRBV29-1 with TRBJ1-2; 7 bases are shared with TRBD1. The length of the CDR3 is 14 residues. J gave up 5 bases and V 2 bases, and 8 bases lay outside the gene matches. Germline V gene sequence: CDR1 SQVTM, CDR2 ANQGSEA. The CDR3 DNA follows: TGCAGCGTTGAAATGACAGGGACGGGTTATGGCTACACCTTC. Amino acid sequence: CSVEMTGTGYGYTF.

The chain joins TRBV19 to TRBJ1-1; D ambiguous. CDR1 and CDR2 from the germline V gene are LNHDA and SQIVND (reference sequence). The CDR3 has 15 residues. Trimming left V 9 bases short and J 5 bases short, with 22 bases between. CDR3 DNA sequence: TGTGCCAGCCACATCCCTCCGGGAATTGAGACTGAAGCTTTCTTT. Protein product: CASHIPPGIETEAFF.

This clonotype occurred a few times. CDR3 in amino acids: CATSRARMEGRSFF. CDR3 DNA sequence: TGTGCCACCAGCAGGGCCCGTATGGAAGGCCGTTCTTTCTTT. The V gene is TRBV15, the J gene TRBJ1-1; D remains unclear. This CDR3 has 14 residues. The V end lost 3 bases, the J end lost 12 bases, and 20 bases lay between the germline ends. Germline V gives CDR1 LNHNV, CDR2 YYDKDF (reference sequence).

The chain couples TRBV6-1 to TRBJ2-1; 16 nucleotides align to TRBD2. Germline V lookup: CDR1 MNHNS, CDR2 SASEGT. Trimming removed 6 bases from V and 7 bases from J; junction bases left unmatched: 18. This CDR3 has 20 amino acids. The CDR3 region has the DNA TGTGCCAGCAGAACCAAACCGGGACTAGCGGGAGGGCCCAGGCTTAATGAGCAGTTCTTC. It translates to CASRTKPGLAGGPRLNEQFF.

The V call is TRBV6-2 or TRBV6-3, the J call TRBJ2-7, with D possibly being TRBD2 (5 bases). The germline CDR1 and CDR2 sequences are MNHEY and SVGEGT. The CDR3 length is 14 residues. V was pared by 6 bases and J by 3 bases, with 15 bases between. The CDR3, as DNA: TGTGCCAGCAGCGTCGTCCTGAGGGACTACGAGCAGTACTTC. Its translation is CASSVVLRDYEQYF.

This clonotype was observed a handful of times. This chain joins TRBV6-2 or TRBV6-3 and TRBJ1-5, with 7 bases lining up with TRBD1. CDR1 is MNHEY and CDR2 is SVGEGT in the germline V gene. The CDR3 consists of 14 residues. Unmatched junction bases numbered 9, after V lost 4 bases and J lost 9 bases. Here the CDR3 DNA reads TGTGCCAGCAGTTCTGGAGGCCGACAGGGGCCCCAGCATTTT. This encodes CASSSGGRQGPQHF.

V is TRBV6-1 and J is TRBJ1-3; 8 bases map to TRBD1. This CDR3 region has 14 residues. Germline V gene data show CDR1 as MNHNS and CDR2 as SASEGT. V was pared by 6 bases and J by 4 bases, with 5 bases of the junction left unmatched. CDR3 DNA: TGTGCCAGCAGGGGACAGGTCAACGGAAACACCATATATTTT. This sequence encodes CASRGQVNGNTIYF.

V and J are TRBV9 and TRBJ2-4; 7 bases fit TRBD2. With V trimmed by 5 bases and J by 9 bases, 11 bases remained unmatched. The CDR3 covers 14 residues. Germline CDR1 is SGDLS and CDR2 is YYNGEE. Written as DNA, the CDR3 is TGTGCCAGCAGTCGGGGCGGGAGCCAGGTCATTCAGTACTTC. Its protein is CASSRGGSQVIQYF.

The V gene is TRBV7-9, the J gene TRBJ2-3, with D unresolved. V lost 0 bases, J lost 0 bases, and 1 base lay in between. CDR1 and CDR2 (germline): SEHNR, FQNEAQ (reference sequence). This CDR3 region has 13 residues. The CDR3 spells CASSLASTDTQYF. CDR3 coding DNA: TGTGCCAGCAGCTTAGCTAGCACAGATACGCAGTATTTT.

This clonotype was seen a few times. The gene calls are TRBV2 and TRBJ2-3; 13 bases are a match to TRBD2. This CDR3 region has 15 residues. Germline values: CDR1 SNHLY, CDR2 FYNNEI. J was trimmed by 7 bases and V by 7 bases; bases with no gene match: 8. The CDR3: CASIVGLAGSNTQYF. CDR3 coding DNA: TGTGCCAGCATAGTGGGACTAGCGGGAAGCAATACGCAGTATTTT. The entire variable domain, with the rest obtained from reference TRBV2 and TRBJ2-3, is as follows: EPEVTQTPSHQVTQMGQEVILRCVPISNHLYFYWYRQILGQKVEFLVSFYNNEISEKSEIFDDQFSVERPDGSNFTLKIRSTKLEDSAMYFCASIVGLAGSNTQYFGPGTRLTVL.

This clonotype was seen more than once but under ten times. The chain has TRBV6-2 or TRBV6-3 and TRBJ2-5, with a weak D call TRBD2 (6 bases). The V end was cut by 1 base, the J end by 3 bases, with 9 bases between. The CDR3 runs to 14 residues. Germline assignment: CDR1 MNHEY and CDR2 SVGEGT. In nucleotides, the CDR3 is TGTGCCAGCAGTTACTTTGGAGGGAAAGAGACCCAGTACTTC. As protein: CASSYFGGKETQYF.